Presented here are 5 T cell receptor beta chains from one specimen sequenced in a study of tumor and adjacent non-tumor tissue in lung cancer. The library came from three nested PCR rounds adapted from ARM-PCR protocols. A single record per CDR3 protein comes from TCRdb applying MiXCR to the multiplex PCR reads. Among about 76,000 distinct CDR3 sequences listed, under 70% were seen once. RNA was extracted from bulk tissue without any cell sorting. Sequencing input: lung tumor tissue. These receptors originate from a woman aged 70-85 years with non-small cell lung cancer.

Worth noting for this clonotype: The junction shows a germline mismatch at one end, possibly a read error. J is TRBJ2-7 and V is TRBV5-1; tentative D call: TRBD2 (5 bases). The CDR3 contains 15 residues. Per the germline V gene, CDR1 is SGHRS and CDR2 is YFSETQ. CDR3 amino acids: CASSLAGLASHEQYF. In DNA, the CDR3 is TGCGCCAGCAGCTTGGCCGGGCTAGCCTCCCACGAGCAGTACTTC.

This clonotype came up many times. This chain joins TRBV12-3 or TRBV12-4 and TRBJ2-5; either TRBD1 or TRBD2 may supply D (5 bases each). This CDR3 is built from 13 residues. Trimming left V 6 bases short and J 7 bases short, with 15 bases between. The CDR3 spells CASRGTMGSTQYF. DNA for the CDR3: TGTGCCAGCAGGGGGACGATGGGGTCGACCCAGTACTTC.

The J gene is TRBJ2-7, the V gene TRBV6-6; D not resolved. The CDR3 totals 14 residues. CDR1 and CDR2 (germline): MNHNY, SVGAGI (reference sequence). CDR3 region: CATRERYTPYEQYF. The DNA for the CDR3 is TGTGCTACAAGGGAACGGTACACCCCCTACGAGCAGTACTTC.

This clonotype was found a few times. The chain combines TRBV6-5 with TRBJ1-2, with D unresolved. This CDR3 is 14 amino acids long. CDR1 and CDR2 from the germline V gene are MNHEY and SVGAGI. V shed 5 bases and J shed 7 bases, with 17 bases lying between them. This chain's CDR3 is CASSTLGGRFGYTF. The CDR3 coding sequence is TGTGCCAGCAGTACCCTGGGTGGGAGATTTGGCTACACCTTC.

Turning to this clonotype: Likely a read error: the CDR3 ends without its conserved phenylalanine or tryptophan. The chain recombines TRBV29-1 with TRBJ1-2; 9 bases agree with TRBD1. Germline assignment: CDR1 SQVTM and CDR2 ANQGSEA. The CDR3 is 13 amino acids. The J segment lost 6 bases and the V segment lost 6 bases, leaving 8 bases of the junction unmatched. The CDR3 spells CSVCQGTGNGYTS. The CDR3 DNA follows: TGCAGCGTGTGTCAAGGGACAGGGAATGGCTACACCTCC.